The rows below give T cell receptor beta chains drawn from one sample of a study of T-cell reconstitution after alpha-beta-depleted transplantation in children. Each CDR3 protein gets one entry after TCRdb re-called the PCR reads with MiXCR. The sample yields hundreds of thousands of distinct CDR3 sequences, over 15% seen once. The starting material was PBMCs, mostly from graft donor cells, obtained 360 days after TCRalphabeta/CD19-depleted stem cell transplant. The receptors were sampled from a male patient aged 2 to 10 who had a stem cell transplant for acute lymphoblastic leukemia, so the T cells may come from the graft donor. Each CDR3 is given with its conserved first and last residue. Each record gives: CDR3 length, V gene, D gene, clone size, J gene, CDR3 protein, CDR3 DNA. A D gene is named only where the DNA matches it firmly. The size entry is marked missing in some rows and otherwise reads once, few, many or a size class.

15,TRBV6-2/TRBV6-3,NA,few,TRBJ1-5,CASSYLAGDSGAQHF,TGTGCCAGCAGTTACTTAGCAGGGGACTCCGGAGCCCAGCATTTT
17,TRBV5-6,TRBD1,few,TRBJ2-5,CASSLQGVDSSQETQYF,TGTGCCAGCAGCCTCCAGGGGGTGGACAGTTCACAAGAGACCCAGTACTTC
13,TRBV30,TRBD2,NA,TRBJ2-7,CAWSGRTTKEQYF,TGTGCCTGGAGCGGGAGGACTACTAAGGAGCAGTACTTC
12,TRBV6-2/TRBV6-3,NA,NA,TRBJ2-2,CASNRGGGELFF,TGTGCCAGCAATCGGGGCGGCGGGGAGCTGTTTTTT
17,TRBV18,TRBD1,NA,TRBJ1-5,CASSPGTGGLINQPQHF,TGTGCCAGCTCACCGGGGACAGGGGGTCTTATTAATCAGCCCCAGCATTTT
13,TRBV7-6,NA,few,TRBJ1-5,CASSLGLEQPQHF,TGTGCCAGCAGCTTGGGTCTCGAACAGCCCCAGCATTTT
9,TRBV7-2,NA,NA,TRBJ2-1,CAGSNEQFF,TGTGCCGGATCGAATGAGCAGTTCTTC
17,TRBV7-2,TRBD2,few,TRBJ2-1,CASSLFSLAGPYNEQFF,TGTGCCAGCAGCTTATTTTCCCTAGCGGGGCCCTACAATGAGCAGTTCTTC
15,TRBV6-1,NA,NA,TRBJ1-2,CASSGASSYPYGYTF,TGTGCCAGCAGTGGGGCCAGTAGTTATCCCTATGGCTACACCTTC
15,TRBV12-3/TRBV12-4,NA,few,TRBJ2-5,CASRDTTSAGGTQYF,TGTGCCAGCAGGGACACAACGTCGGCGGGTGGGACCCAGTACTTC
18,TRBV18,NA,many,TRBJ2-2,CASSPEFRSPANTGELFF,TGTGCCAGCTCACCAGAATTTCGAAGCCCCGCGAACACCGGGGAGCTGTTTTTT
15,TRBV28,TRBD2,few,TRBJ2-5,CASSLAGRAMETQYF,TGTGCCAGCAGTTTAGCCGGGAGGGCCATGGAGACCCAGTACTTC
18,TRBV11-1,NA,few,TRBJ2-3,CASSSGLLERTSTDTQYF,TGTGCCAGCAGCTCGGGACTCCTGGAACGTACTAGCACAGATACGCAGTATTTT
15,TRBV10-2,NA,few,TRBJ1-2,CASRALGEVLAGYTF,TGCGCCAGCAGGGCCCTGGGGGAAGTTTTAGCTGGCTACACCTTC
15,TRBV5-1,TRBD1,few,TRBJ1-5,CASSLGTGRNQPQHF,TGCGCCAGCAGCCTAGGGACAGGACGCAATCAGCCCCAGCATTTT
14,TRBV10-3,NA,many,TRBJ2-5,CAISGTVREETQYF,TGTGCCATCAGTGGGACAGTCAGGGAAGAGACCCAGTACTTC
11,TRBV6-5,NA,few,TRBJ1-1,CASSGGTEAFF,TGTGCCAGCAGTGGGGGGACCGAAGCTTTCTTT
14,TRBV20-1,NA,few,TRBJ2-1,CSASQPRERGEQFF,TGCAGTGCTTCTCAACCCCGGGAGCGAGGTGAGCAGTTCTTC
14,TRBV10-3,NA,many,TRBJ2-2,CATLSGPNTGELFF,TGTGCCACCCTTAGCGGTCCGAACACCGGGGAGCTGTTTTTT
15,TRBV12-3/TRBV12-4,NA,NA,TRBJ2-7,CASSFFRDRTYEQYF,TGTGCCAGCAGTTTTTTTCGGGACCGAACCTACGAGCAGTACTTC
13,TRBV29-1,TRBD1,NA,TRBJ2-7,CSVWTGEGYEQYF,TGCAGCGTGTGGACAGGGGAGGGGTACGAGCAGTACTTC
11,TRBV2,NA,NA,TRBJ2-7,CASKPFYEQYF,TGTGCCAGCAAGCCTTTCTACGAGCAGTACTTC
13,TRBV13,TRBD1,few,TRBJ2-1,CASSGDSRDEQFF,TGTGCCAGCAGCGGGGACAGTAGGGATGAGCAGTTCTTC
15,TRBV7-9,TRBD1,many,TRBJ1-2,CASSPRQGLDYGYTF,TGTGCCAGCAGCCCAAGACAGGGCTTGGACTATGGCTACACCTTC
15,TRBV6-5,NA,few,TRBJ1-1,CASSSSRERNTEAFF,TGTGCCAGCAGTTCCAGCAGGGAGAGGAACACTGAAGCTTTCTTT
16,TRBV5-1,NA,few,TRBJ2-7,CASSFRSPSEAYEQYF,TGCGCCAGCAGCTTCCGAAGCCCATCCGAAGCCTACGAGCAGTACTTC
11,TRBV29-1,TRBD1,few,TRBJ2-5,CSVETGGTQYF,TGCAGCGTGGAAACAGGGGGTACCCAGTACTTC
16,TRBV20-1,TRBD1,few,TRBJ1-5,CSARVGTGGSNQPQHF,TGCAGTGCTAGAGTGGGGACAGGCGGTAGCAATCAGCCCCAGCATTTT
12,TRBV9,NA,NA,TRBJ2-1,CASSVGTGSPFF,NA
14,TRBV7-2,NA,NA,TRBJ1-4,CASSTNDSGEKLFF,TGTGCCAGCAGCACCAACGACAGCGGTGAAAAACTGTTTTTT
14,TRBV5-1,NA,few,TRBJ2-3,CASSSPPEWDTQYF,TGCGCCAGCAGCTCCCCCCCTGAGTGGGATACGCAGTATTTT
17,TRBV18,TRBD2,NA,TRBJ2-5,CASSPQAGLADQETQYF,TGTGCCAGCTCACCACAGGCGGGACTAGCGGACCAAGAGACCCAGTACTTC
14,TRBV2,NA,many,TRBJ2-1,CASRTGSSYNEQFF,TGTGCCAGCAGAACAGGGAGCTCCTACAATGAGCAGTTCTTC
14,TRBV7-9,NA,many,TRBJ2-5,CASSLPQKEETQYF,TGTGCCAGCAGCTTACCACAGAAAGAAGAGACCCAGTACTTC
15,TRBV2,NA,NA,TRBJ2-7,CASSEAGQGPYEQYF,TGTGCCAGCAGTGAAGCGGGCCAGGGACCCTACGAGCAGTACTTC
15,TRBV4-3,NA,NA,TRBJ2-6,CASSQWGAGANVLTF,TGCGCCAGCAGCCAATGGGGAGCTGGGGCCAACGTCCTGACTTTC
12,TRBV29-1,NA,few,TRBJ2-1,CSVVQAGDEQFF,TGCAGCGTTGTTCAGGCGGGCGATGAGCAGTTCTTC
15,TRBV5-6,TRBD1,NA,TRBJ1-5,CASSLRTGAGQPQHF,TGTGCCAGCAGCTTGAGGACAGGGGCCGGTCAGCCCCAGCATTTT
15,TRBV7-6,TRBD2,NA,TRBJ2-5,CASSLAPGLAETQYF,TGTGCCAGCAGCTTAGCTCCGGGACTAGCAGAGACCCAGTACTTC
16,TRBV27,NA,NA,TRBJ2-7,CASSLGLPPGGYEQYF,TGTGCCAGCAGTTTGGGACTTCCACCTGGGGGCTACGAGCAGTACTTC
15,TRBV12-5,NA,NA,TRBJ2-7,CASGLALTVSYEQYF,TGTGCTAGTGGTTTGGCTCTGACAGTCTCCTACGAGCAGTACTTC
11,TRBV12-3/TRBV12-4,NA,few,TRBJ2-1,CASSIDLEQFF,TGTGCCAGCAGCATAGATCTTGAGCAGTTCTTC
14,TRBV20-1,NA,few,TRBJ2-1,CSAQGPDGYNEQFF,TGCAGTGCTCAAGGCCCGGACGGCTACAATGAGCAGTTCTTC
15,TRBV29-1,NA,NA,TRBJ2-2,CSVEAPYGSTGELFF,TGCAGCGTTGAGGCTCCCTACGGGAGCACCGGGGAGCTGTTTTTT
15,TRBV12-3/TRBV12-4,NA,few,TRBJ1-2,CASTRSGGAGDGYTF,TGTGCCAGCACCCGATCGGGGGGCGCTGGTGACGGCTACACCTTC